The 22 T cell receptor beta chains given below trace back to one sample, sequenced in a study of blood T cells in healthy people across ages. With a J-beta primer mix and a sample-barcoded 5' primer, a second PCR ran about 7 to 12 cycles. TCRdb re-analysed the 5' RACE reads in MiXCR, keeping a single row per CDR3 protein. The data show hundreds of thousands of distinct CDR3 sequences, approximately 25% seen once. These data were likewise used in another study, on T cells of mothers and their children.

Material: blood. These TCRs come from a boy younger than 18 in good health.

In its sample, this clonotype was seen a few times. The rearrangement links TRBV5-1 to TRBJ2-5; D is unresolved. There are 16 residues in the CDR3. Germline-derived CDR1 and CDR2 are SGHRS and YFSETQ. V lost 2 bases and J lost 2, with 16 bases in between. In DNA form, the CDR3 reads TGCGCCAGCAGCTTAGGCGGAGATGCTAATCAAGAGACCCAGTACTTC. Protein product: CASSLGGDANQETQYF.

The rearrangement links TRBV29-1 to TRBJ2-7, with 8 bases identical to TRBD1. The CDR3 length is 11 residues. Germline V gives CDR1 SQVTM, CDR2 ANQGSEA. J lost 5 bases, V lost 8 bases, and 5 bases had no gene match. CDR3 nucleotide sequence: TGCAGCCTACGGACAGGGAACGAGCAGTACTTC. Encoded protein: CSLRTGNEQYF.

The chain employs TRBV20-1 and TRBJ2-7; 8 bases are a match to TRBD1. Unmatched junction bases numbered 15, after V lost 4 bases and J lost 4 bases. The germline V gene encodes CDR1 DFQATT and CDR2 SNEGSKA (reference sequence). The CDR3 runs 16 residues. CDR3 protein: CSAKIGDRREAYEQYF. The CDR3 DNA is TGCAGTGCTAAGATTGGGGACAGGAGGGAAGCGTACGAGCAGTACTTC.

The chain recombines TRBV29-1 with TRBJ2-1; D remains ambiguous. Germline V gives CDR1 SQVTM, CDR2 ANQGSEA. This CDR3 comprises 13 residues. Trimming cost V 3 bases and J 5 bases, with 11 bases left between them. This CDR3 is CSVERTRDNEQFF. CDR3 DNA: TGCAGCGTTGAGAGGACCCGAGACAATGAGCAGTTCTTC.

This clonotype was found a few times. V is TRBV12-3 or TRBV12-4 and J is TRBJ1-2, with D possibly TRBD1 on 5 matching bases. Deletions cut 1 base from V and 6 bases from J, with 15 bases between. CDR3 length: 15 amino acids. CDR3 region: CASSLGSIIGDGYTF. CDR3 DNA sequence: TGTGCCAGCAGTTTAGGCTCCATCATAGGGGATGGCTACACCTTC.

In its sample, this clonotype was seen a few times. The DNA for the CDR3 is TGTGCCAGCAGCTTTTTTTTGAGTAGCACAGATACGCAGTATTTT. Protein sequence: CASSFFLSSTDTQYF. The chain has TRBV3-1 and TRBJ2-3; no definite D call. This CDR3 spans 15 amino acids. CDR1 LGHDT and CDR2 YNNKEL come from the germline V gene (reference sequence). V was shortened by 5 bases and J by 0 bases, with 12 bases between the two germline ends.

This clonotype was counted between two and nine times. The chain links TRBV12-3 or TRBV12-4 to TRBJ2-3; TRBD2 agrees at 9 bases. V was clipped by 1 base and J by 6 bases; unmatched bases: 5. There are 15 residues in the CDR3. CDR3 sequence: CASSLEVAGADTQYF. The CDR3 DNA is TGTGCCAGCAGTTTAGAGGTAGCGGGAGCTGATACGCAGTATTTT.

The rearrangement joins TRBV20-1 to TRBJ1-4, with D maybe TRBD1 (5 bases). CDR3 length: 13 amino acids. Germline CDR1 is DFQATT and CDR2 is SNEGSKA (reference sequence). Trimming took 3 bases from V and 9 from J, leaving 14 bases between them. The CDR3: CSARGLGFQKLFF. For the CDR3, the DNA is TGCAGTGCTAGGGGACTGGGGTTTCAAAAACTGTTTTTT.

This clonotype was seen only a few times. The J gene is TRBJ2-5, the V gene TRBV6-5; D is perhaps TRBD1 (6 bases). TRBJ2-7 explains the end of the DNA better; the J call may be wrong. The germline V gene encodes CDR1 MNHEY and CDR2 SVGAGI. This CDR3 contains 13 residues. The CDR3, as DNA: TGTGCCAGCACCAGGGGAAGTAGTGCCGAGCAGTACTTC. This codes for CASTRGSSAEQYF.

A few counts support this clonotype. The rearrangement uses TRBV24-1 and TRBJ2-5; D is ambiguous. The CDR3 consists of 11 residues. Germline V gene data show CDR1 as KGHDR and CDR2 as SFDVKD. The ends were cut back, 2 bases at V and 4 bases at J, with 1 base in the middle. CDR3 loop: CATSDSETQYF. The CDR3 DNA follows: TGTGCCACCAGTGATTCAGAGACCCAGTACTTC.

The CDR3 loop is CASSFSGRGDIQYF. As DNA, the CDR3 is TGTGCCAGCAGTTTTAGCGGACGGGGGGACATTCAGTACTTC. V usage is TRBV25-1 and J usage is TRBJ2-4; TRBD2 aligns across 7 bases. V trimming: 5 bases; J trimming: 8 bases; junction bases outside the gene matches: 9. Germline lookup yields CDR1 MGHDK and CDR2 SYGVNS. The CDR3 consists of 14 residues.

This clonotype was detected a few times. V is TRBV9 and J is TRBJ2-7; TRBD2 agrees at 10 bases. This CDR3 region has 15 residues. CDR1 is SGDLS, CDR2 YYNGEE, per germline. V lost 0 bases to trimming and J lost 4 bases; unmatched junction nucleotides: 4. The CDR3 loop reads CASSVGSGGVYEQYF. CDR3 in DNA: TGTGCCAGCAGCGTAGGAAGCGGGGGGGTTTACGAGCAGTACTTC.

This clonotype was seen a few times. The chain recombines TRBV29-1 with TRBJ2-5, with D tentatively TRBD1 (6 bases). The end of the DNA fits TRBJ2-7 better, so the J call may be wrong. Per germline, CDR1 SQVTM and CDR2 ANQGSEA. This CDR3 has 12 residues. In nucleotides, the CDR3 is TGCAGCGTGACAGTGGGGGCCCACGAGCAGTACTTC. Translating it yields CSVTVGAHEQYF.

The CDR3 loop reads CASGLGGFTGELFF. CDR3 nucleotides: TGTGCTAGTGGTTTGGGGGGCTTCACCGGGGAGCTGTTTTTT. The V call is TRBV12-5, the J call TRBJ2-2, with D maybe TRBD1 (5 bases). V lost 1 base and J lost 4, with 7 bases in between. The germline CDR1 and CDR2 sequences are LGHNT and FRNRAP. The CDR3 has 14 residues.

CDR3 DNA sequence: TGTGCCAGCAGCCTCCCCGAACTAGCGGGGGCATACAATGAGCAGTTCTTC. Protein sequence: CASSLPELAGAYNEQFF. The chain combines TRBV7-9 with TRBJ2-1; 11 nucleotides line up with TRBD2. The germline V gene has CDR1 SEHNR and CDR2 FQNEAQ (reference sequence). The CDR3 runs to 17 residues. J lost 4 bases, V lost 5 bases, and 10 bases had no gene match.

CDR3 coding DNA: TGTGCCAGCAGCCCCGAGATCTGGGAGCAGTACTTC. Translating it yields CASSPEIWEQYF. The rearrangement joins TRBV11-2 to TRBJ2-7; D call uncertain. Germline loops: CDR1 SGHAT, CDR2 FQNNGV. The V end was cut by 5 bases, the J end by 7 bases, with 12 bases between. CDR3 length equals 12 residues.

This clonotype came up a few times. V usage is TRBV5-1 and J usage is TRBJ2-1; 12 bases fit TRBD2. CDR3 length equals 18 residues. Germline V gene data show CDR1 as SGHRS and CDR2 as YFSETQ. Trimming removed 0 bases from V and 4 bases from J; junction bases left unmatched: 8. CDR3 DNA: TGCGCCAGCAGCTTGGACCCTAGCGGGGGGGCCGATTACAATGAGCAGTTCTTC. It is translated as CASSLDPSGGADYNEQFF.

The chain has TRBV3-1 and TRBJ2-5; D uncertain. Matching the DNA end better, TRBJ2-1 makes the J call doubtful. Looked up from germline, CDR1 is LGHDT and CDR2 is YNNKEL (reference sequence). The CDR3 extends over 13 amino acids. In DNA, the CDR3 is TGTGCCAGCAGCCTTCGGCCCGTCTATGAGCAGTTCTTC. This sequence encodes CASSLRPVYEQFF.

This chain joins TRBV5-1 and TRBJ1-2; perhaps TRBD1 as D (6 bases). Looked up from germline, CDR1 is SGHRS and CDR2 is YFSETQ. Deletions cut 0 bases from V and 4 bases from J, with 10 bases between. This CDR3 region has 14 residues. CDR3: CASSLGDTRYGYTF. CDR3 sequence (DNA): TGCGCCAGCAGCTTGGGGGACACTCGCTATGGCTACACCTTC.

The chain links TRBV5-1 to TRBJ2-3; D unresolved. This CDR3 contains 14 residues. Per germline, CDR1 SGHRS and CDR2 YFSETQ. The germline V and J ends were trimmed by 2 bases and 2 bases, with 9 bases remaining between them. CDR3 DNA: TGCGCCAGCAGCTTTGGTGTAGCCACAGATACGCAGTATTTT. Protein: CASSFGVATDTQYF.

This sequence joins TRBV29-1 and TRBJ2-1; TRBD1 or TRBD2 may be the D gene (5 bases each). Germline values: CDR1 SQVTM, CDR2 ANQGSEA. The CDR3 spans 13 residues. V shed 7 bases and J shed 4 bases, with 14 bases lying between them. The CDR3 loop reads CSGTGTPYNEQFF. The CDR3, as DNA: TGCAGCGGAACCGGGACGCCATACAATGAGCAGTTCTTC.

This clonotype was counted only a few times. The chain is built from TRBV9 and TRBJ2-2, with TRBD2 matching 11 bases. The CDR3 totals 18 residues. V was pared by 4 bases and J by 0 bases, with 8 bases of the junction left unmatched. Germline CDR1 SGDLS, CDR2 YYNGEE. DNA of the CDR3: TGTGCCAGCAGCCCCCCCCCGGGACTAGCGGCGAACACCGGGGAGCTGTTTTTT. This sequence encodes CASSPPPGLAANTGELFF.